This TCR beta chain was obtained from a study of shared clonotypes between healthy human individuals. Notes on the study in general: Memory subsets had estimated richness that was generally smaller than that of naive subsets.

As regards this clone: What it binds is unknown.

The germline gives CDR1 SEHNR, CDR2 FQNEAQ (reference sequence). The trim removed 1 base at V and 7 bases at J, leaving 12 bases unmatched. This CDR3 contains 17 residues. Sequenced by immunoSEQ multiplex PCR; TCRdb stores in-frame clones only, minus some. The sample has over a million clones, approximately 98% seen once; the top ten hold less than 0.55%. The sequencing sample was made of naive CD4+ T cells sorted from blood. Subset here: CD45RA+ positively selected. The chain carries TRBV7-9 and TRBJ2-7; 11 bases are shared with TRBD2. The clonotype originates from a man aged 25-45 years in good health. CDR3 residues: CASSLDFRLAGGQEQYF. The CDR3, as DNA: TGTGCCAGCAGCTTAGACTTCCGTCTAGCGGGAGGTCAGGAGCAGTACTTC.